This T cell receptor beta chain was sequenced in a study of CD8 T cells in Susac syndrome. An amount of RNA that ranged from roughly 0.45 to 1 ug was reverse transcribed with random hexamers. Using its own MiXCR run on the immunoSEQ multiplex PCR reads, TCRdb lists one record per CDR3 protein. The sample records under 250,000 distinct CDR3 sequences, 85% to 95% being singletons. The authors negatively isolated CD8+ and CD4+ T cells and FACS-enriched TEMRA cells. Germline loops: CDR1 KGHSH, CDR2 LQKENI. The CDR3 is 16 amino acids. With 3 bases clipped from V and 3 bases from J, the junction kept 9 bases outside the gene matches.

This chain joins TRBV18 and TRBJ1-1; 8 nucleotides agree with TRBD1. The source is a human donor with Susac syndrome. Sample: CD4+ T cells from PBMCs. The CDR3 sequence is CASSPPDREGDTEAFF. The CDR3 DNA reads TGTGCCAGCTCACCCCCGGACAGGGAAGGTGACACTGAAGCTTTCTTT. The variable domain in full, completed from reference TRBV18 and TRBJ1-1, reads NAGVMQNPRHLVRRRGQEARLRCSPMKGHSHVYWYRQLPEEGLKFMVYLQKENIIDESGMPKERFSAEFPKEGPSILRIQQVVRGDSAAYFCASSPPDREGDTEAFFGQGTRLTVV.